The 2 T cell receptor beta chains reported below all come from one sample, sequenced in a study of blood T cell repertoires in COVID-19. Assay used: immunoSEQ multiplex PCR; TCRdb lists only in-frame clones, some missing. This sample has 150,000 or so clones, with roughly 84% found just once. What was sequenced was PBMCs or T cells enriched from blood (not recorded which). These receptors all come from a man in his 70s who had been exposed to COVID-19.

The chain has TRBV27 and TRBJ1-6, with D possibly matching TRBD1 (5 bases). The CDR3 covers 15 residues. V was clipped by 8 bases and J by 2 bases, with 13 bases between them. Germline V lookup: CDR1 MNHEY, CDR2 SMNVEV (reference sequence). The CDR3 nucleotides read TGTGCCAGCCGACCCTCAGGGACCTATAATTCACCCCTCCACTTT. This encodes CASRPSGTYNSPLHF.

The chain couples TRBV25-1 to TRBJ2-1; D unresolved. CDR3 length: 16 amino acids. Germline CDR1 and CDR2: MGHDK and SYGVNS. The V end lost 3 bases, the J end lost 0 bases, and 12 bases lay between the germline ends. CDR3 protein: CASSDTHSTSYNEQFF. The CDR3 nucleotides are TGTGCCAGCAGTGATACTCACTCTACCTCCTACAATGAGCAGTTCTTC.